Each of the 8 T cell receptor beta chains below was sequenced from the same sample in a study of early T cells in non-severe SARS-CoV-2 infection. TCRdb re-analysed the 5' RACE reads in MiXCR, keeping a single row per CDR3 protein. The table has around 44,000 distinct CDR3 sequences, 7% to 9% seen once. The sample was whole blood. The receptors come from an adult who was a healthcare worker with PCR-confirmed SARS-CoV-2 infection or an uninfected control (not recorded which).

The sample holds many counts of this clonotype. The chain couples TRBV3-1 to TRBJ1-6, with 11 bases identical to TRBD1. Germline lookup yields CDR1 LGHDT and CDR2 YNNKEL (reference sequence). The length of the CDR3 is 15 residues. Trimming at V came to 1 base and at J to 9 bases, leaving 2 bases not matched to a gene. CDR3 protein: CASSQGGQGVSPLHF. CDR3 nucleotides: TGTGCCAGCAGCCAAGGGGGACAGGGGGTTTCACCCCTCCACTTT.

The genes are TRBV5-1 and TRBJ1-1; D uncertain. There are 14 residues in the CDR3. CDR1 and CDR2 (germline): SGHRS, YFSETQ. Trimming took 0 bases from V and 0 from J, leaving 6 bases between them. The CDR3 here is CASSLEVMNTEAFF. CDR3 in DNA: TGCGCCAGCAGCTTGGAAGTCATGAACACTGAAGCTTTCTTT. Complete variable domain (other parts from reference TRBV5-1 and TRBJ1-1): KAGVTQTPRYLIKTRGQQVTLSCSPISGHRSVSWYQQTPGQGLQFLFEYFSETQRNKGNFPGRFSGRQFSNSRSEMNVSTLELGDSALYLCASSLEVMNTEAFFGQGTRLTVV.

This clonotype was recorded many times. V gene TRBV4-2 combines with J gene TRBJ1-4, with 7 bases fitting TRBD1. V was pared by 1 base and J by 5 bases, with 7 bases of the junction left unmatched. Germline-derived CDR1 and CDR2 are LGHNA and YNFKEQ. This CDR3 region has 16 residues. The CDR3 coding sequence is TGTGCCAGCAGCCAAGGCTCCGGGACAGAAAATGAAAAACTGTTTTTT. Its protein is CASSQGSGTENEKLFF.

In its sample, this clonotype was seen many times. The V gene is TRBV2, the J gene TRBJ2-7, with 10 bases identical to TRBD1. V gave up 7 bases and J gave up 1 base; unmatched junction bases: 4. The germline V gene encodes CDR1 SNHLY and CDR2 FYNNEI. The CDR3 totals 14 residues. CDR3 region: CASTDRGQSYEQYF. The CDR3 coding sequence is TGTGCCAGCACCGACAGGGGGCAATCCTACGAGCAGTACTTC.

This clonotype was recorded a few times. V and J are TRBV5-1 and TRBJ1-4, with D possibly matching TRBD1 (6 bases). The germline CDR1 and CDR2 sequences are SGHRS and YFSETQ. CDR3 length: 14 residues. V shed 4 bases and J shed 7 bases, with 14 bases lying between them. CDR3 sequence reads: CASSTGIRGEKLFF. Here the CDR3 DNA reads TGCGCCAGCAGCACGGGGATCAGGGGTGAAAAACTGTTTTTT.

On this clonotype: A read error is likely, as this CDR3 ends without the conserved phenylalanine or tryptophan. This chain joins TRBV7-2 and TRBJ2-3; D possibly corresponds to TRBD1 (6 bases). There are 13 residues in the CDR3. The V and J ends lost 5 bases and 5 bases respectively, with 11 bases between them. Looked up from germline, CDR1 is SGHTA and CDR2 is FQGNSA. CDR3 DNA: TGTGCCAGCAGCGTTATAGGGGGAGATACGCAGTATCTT. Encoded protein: CASSVIGGDTQYL.

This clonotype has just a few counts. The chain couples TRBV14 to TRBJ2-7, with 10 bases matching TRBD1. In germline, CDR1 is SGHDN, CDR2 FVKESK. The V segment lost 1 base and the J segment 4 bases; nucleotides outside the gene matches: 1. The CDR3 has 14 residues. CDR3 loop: CASSQGQGAYEQYF. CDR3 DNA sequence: TGTGCCAGCAGCCAAGGACAGGGGGCATACGAGCAGTACTTC.

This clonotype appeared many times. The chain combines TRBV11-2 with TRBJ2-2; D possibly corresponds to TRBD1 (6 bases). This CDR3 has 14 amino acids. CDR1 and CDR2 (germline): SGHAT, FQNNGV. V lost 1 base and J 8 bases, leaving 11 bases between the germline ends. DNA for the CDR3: TGTGCCAGCAGCTTAGCGTACAGGGTTGGGGAGCTGTTTTTT. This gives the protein CASSLAYRVGELFF.